This T cell receptor (beta chain) appears in the sequencing data of a study of blood T cell repertoires in COVID-19. The V gene's germline CDR1 is MDHEN and CDR2 SYDVKM. J was trimmed by 10 bases and V by 3 bases; bases with no gene match: 0. The CDR3 loop spans 11 amino acids. Here immunoSEQ multiplex PCR was the method, and the copy in TCRdb shows in-frame clones only, minus some. Here the sample spans 400,000 to 550,000 clones, around 89% being singletons. This clone was detected only once. This TCR derives from a woman in her twenties or thirties with acute or convalescent COVID-19. The chain carries TRBV28 and TRBJ2-1, with 7 bases matching TRBD1. Sequenced material: peripheral blood. The CDR3 region is CASSFRGEQFF. The CDR3, as DNA: TGTGCCAGCAGTTTCAGGGGGGAGCAGTTCTTC.